The 11 T cell receptor beta chains presented below share a single source sample, sequenced in a study of blood T cells in healthy people across ages. A second PCR of 7 to 11 cycles used a sample-barcoded 5' primer and a J-beta primer mix. TCRdb reanalysed the 5' RACE reads using MiXCR and keeps one entry per CDR3 protein. The sample gives around 1,000,000 distinct CDR3 sequences, under 30% of which show up once; around 0.75% is in the top ten. This sample was also put to use in a study of T cells of mothers and their children.

Sequencing used blood. Receptor source: a girl aged 2-9 years in good health.

The rearrangement uses TRBV27 and TRBJ2-5, with 9 bases fitting TRBD1. The DNA matches TRBJ2-7 better at its end, which makes the J call doubtful. This CDR3 is 15 amino acids long. The germline gives CDR1 MNHEY, CDR2 SMNVEV (reference sequence). CDR3: CASSLQGAANYEQYF. The CDR3 DNA is TGTGCCAGCAGTCTACAGGGGGCGGCGAACTACGAGCAGTACTTC.

The rearrangement joins TRBV11-3 to TRBJ2-1, with D perhaps assigned TRBD1 or TRBD2 (5 bases each). The CDR3 length is 15 residues. The V end was cut by 6 bases, the J end by 5 bases, with 17 bases between. Germline V gene data show CDR1 as SGHNT and CDR2 as YENEEA. The CDR3 reads CASSFTFGAHNEQFF. The CDR3 coding sequence is TGTGCCAGCAGTTTCACATTCGGGGCGCACAATGAGCAGTTCTTC.

The chain couples TRBV11-3 to TRBJ2-1, with D possibly being TRBD1 (7 bases). Germline V gene data show CDR1 as SGHNT and CDR2 as YENEEA. The CDR3 has 18 residues. Trimming left V 5 bases short and J 6 bases short, with 26 bases between. Here the CDR3 DNA reads TGTGCCAGCAGCCGGTATATAGTGGAGGGGGCGCCTGGCAATGAGCAGTTCTTC. This encodes CASSRYIVEGAPGNEQFF.

This clonotype came up many times. The chain employs TRBV7-2 and TRBJ1-2; D is uncertain. The length of the CDR3 is 13 residues. Trimming took 1 base from V and 4 from J, leaving 7 bases between them. The germline V gene encodes CDR1 SGHTA and CDR2 FQGNSA. The CDR3 region has the DNA TGTGCCAGCAGCTTAGTAGGGTCCTATGGCTACACCTTC. Its translation is CASSLVGSYGYTF.

In the case of this clonotype: A junction end diverges from the germline sequence, so it may reflect a read error. CDR3 sequence: CVSSIYSGRLTGELFF. The CDR3 DNA reads as TGTGTCAGCAGCATATATTCCGGTCGCCTCACCGGGGAGCTGTTTTTT. The V call is TRBV28, the J call TRBJ2-2; D remains ambiguous. CDR3 size: 16 residues. CDR1 and CDR2 (germline): MDHEN, SYDVKM.

The V and J genes are TRBV12-3 or TRBV12-4 and TRBJ2-1; 8 nucleotides line up with TRBD2. The CDR3 has 15 amino acids. Losses at the gene ends were 6 bases for V and 7 bases for J; bases not matched to a gene: 11. CDR3 nucleotides: TGTGCCAGCAGCAGACTAGCGCCCGGCGGGAATGAGCAGTTCTTC. This gives the protein CASSRLAPGGNEQFF.

The V call is TRBV20-1, the J call TRBJ2-1; no clear D. The J call may be wrong; the DNA end is better matched by TRBJ2-7. The CDR3 runs to 13 residues. Germline lookup yields CDR1 DFQATT and CDR2 SNEGSKA (reference sequence). The CDR3 bases are TGCAGTGCTAGTGGCCGCCCGGGCGATGAGCAGTACTTC. Residues: CSASGRPGDEQYF.

This clonotype was seen only a few times. The chain combines TRBV10-1 with TRBJ2-5; tentatively, D is TRBD1 (5 bases). This CDR3 contains 13 residues. Trimming took off 5 bases at V and 5 bases at J, with 12 bases between the two ends. Germline-derived CDR1 and CDR2 are WNHNN and SYGVQD (reference sequence). This chain's CDR3 is CASSSQGTETQYF. The DNA of the CDR3 is TGCGCCAGCAGTAGCCAGGGAACGGAGACCCAGTACTTC.

This clonotype was seen more than once but under ten times. This chain links TRBV20-1 with TRBJ2-5; D gene ambiguous. Trimming shortened V by 5 bases and J by 3 bases, and 4 bases separated the two germline ends. Germline-derived CDR1 and CDR2 are DFQATT and SNEGSKA (reference sequence). The CDR3 length is 10 residues. CDR3 nucleotides: TGCAGTGCTTATGAAGAGACCCAGTACTTC. This translates into CSAYEETQYF.

The chain joins TRBV5-1 to TRBJ2-2, with a weak D call TRBD2 (5 bases). The CDR3 totals 16 residues. Between the trimmed V and J ends, which lost 1 base and 1 base, there was a span of 11 bases. Germline V gene sequence: CDR1 SGHRS, CDR2 YFSETQ. CDR3 loop: CASSLFPGGNTGELFF. CDR3 coding DNA: TGCGCCAGCAGCTTGTTTCCAGGAGGGAACACCGGGGAGCTGTTTTTT.

This clonotype has a handful of counts. The V call is TRBV2, the J call TRBJ2-7; D might be TRBD2 (6 bases). Germline V gives CDR1 SNHLY, CDR2 FYNNEI. Trimming left V 6 bases short and J 3 bases short, with 15 bases between. The CDR3 runs to 14 residues. CDR3 coding DNA: TGTGCCAGCAGGCTGCAACTAGCAGGCTACGAGCAGTACTTC. Translated, it gives CASRLQLAGYEQYF.